Presented here are 22 T cell receptor beta chains from one specimen sequenced in a study of blood T cells in healthy people across ages. For the second PCR, which ran for about 7 to 12 cycles, a sample-barcoded 5' primer and a J-beta primer mix were used. TCRdb called the 5' RACE reads again in MiXCR, with one record for every CDR3 protein. The table lists 1.5 million to 2 million distinct CDR3 sequences, about 31% of them singletons. Sequencing was done on a sample of blood. The receptors here all came from a woman aged 25 to 39 in good health.

This rearrangement joins TRBV6-2 or TRBV6-3 to TRBJ2-1; D gene unclear. V dropped 6 bases and J dropped 12 bases, with 12 bases sitting between them. CDR3 length: 11 residues. Germline-derived CDR1 and CDR2 are MNHEY and SVGEGT. CDR3 in DNA: TGTGCCAGCAGACTCCGACTTGTGCAGTTCTTC. This sequence encodes CASRLRLVQFF.

The table lists this clonotype with a count of one. A junction boundary mismatches the germline segment, possibly from a read error. CDR3 residues: CSATNRASYKQYF. The CDR3 DNA reads TGCAGTGCAACCAACAGGGCCTCCTACAAGCAGTACTTC. The chain recombines TRBV20-1 with TRBJ2-7; D is possibly TRBD1 (6 bases). Germline V gene data show CDR1 as DFQATT and CDR2 as SNEGSKA (reference sequence). This CDR3 contains 13 residues.

This chain uses TRBV3-1 with TRBJ2-2; TRBD2 agrees at 12 bases. The CDR3 spans 18 residues. The J segment lost 3 bases and the V segment lost 4 bases, leaving 9 bases of the junction unmatched. CDR1 and CDR2 (germline): LGHDT, YNNKEL (reference sequence). The CDR3 reads CASSLRLAGARHTGELFF. The CDR3 DNA follows: TGTGCCAGCAGCCTACGACTAGCGGGGGCGCGCCACACCGGGGAGCTGTTTTTT.

The chain combines TRBV5-1 with TRBJ2-4, with 7 bases matching TRBD2. TRBJ2-7 explains the end of the DNA better; the J call may be wrong. There are 14 residues in the CDR3. Germline CDR1 is SGHRS and CDR2 is YFSETQ. The chain's CDR3 is CASSPGRERVEQYF. The CDR3 DNA follows: TGCGCCAGCAGCCCAGGGAGGGAGAGAGTCGAGCAGTACTTC.

The chain combines TRBV25-1 with TRBJ1-6; no clear D gene. The length of the CDR3 is 16 residues. With 1 base removed from V and 0 bases from J, the gap between germline ends came to 7 bases. Germline CDR1 and CDR2: MGHDK and SYGVNS. CDR3: CASSELTSSYNSPLHF. The CDR3 DNA reads TGTGCCAGCAGTGAATTGACGAGCTCCTATAATTCACCCCTCCACTTT.

This clonotype was picked up one time. This chain links TRBV7-3 with TRBJ2-3; D gene ambiguous. CDR3 size: 11 residues. V dropped 8 bases and J dropped 4 bases, with 7 bases sitting between them. Per germline, CDR1 SGHTA and CDR2 FQGTGA. The CDR3 nucleotides read TGTGCCAGCGGAATTTCAGATACGCAGTATTTT. Residues: CASGISDTQYF.

As for this clonotype: Germline and junction disagree at one end, which may indicate a read error. V and J are TRBV20-1 and TRBJ2-7; 7 bases line up with TRBD2. Per germline, CDR1 DFQATT and CDR2 SNEGSKA (reference sequence). This CDR3 contains 12 residues. The CDR3 DNA is TGCAGTGCTAAGGTGGGAGGGCTCCCGAACTTCTTC. The encoded protein is CSAKVGGLPNFF.

The chain carries TRBV25-1 and TRBJ2-7; the D gene is possibly TRBD1 (5 bases). Germline CDR1 reads MGHDK; CDR2 reads SYGVNS. The CDR3 has 13 residues. The V gene lost 7 bases and the J gene lost 2 bases, with 12 bases spanning the gap. The CDR3 spells CASIKSGTYEQYF. The CDR3 region has the DNA TGTGCCAGCATTAAATCAGGGACCTACGAGCAGTACTTC.

In this sample, this clonotype turned up many times. The genes are TRBV20-1 and TRBJ2-1; 9 bases line up with TRBD1. The CDR3 loop spans 14 amino acids. Per the germline V gene, CDR1 is DFQATT and CDR2 is SNEGSKA (reference sequence). Trimming removed 4 bases from V and 7 bases from J; junction bases left unmatched: 8. The CDR3 nucleotides are TGCAGTGCTAACACAGGGGGCGATAGGAATGAGCAGTTCTTC. Amino acid sequence: CSANTGGDRNEQFF.

The rearrangement joins TRBV5-1 to TRBJ2-5; 10 positions match TRBD2. V was clipped by 3 bases and J by 1 base; unmatched bases: 9. The CDR3 runs to 17 residues. Per germline, CDR1 SGHRS and CDR2 YFSETQ. The CDR3 sequence is CASSSSGRILGQETQYF. In DNA form, the CDR3 reads TGCGCCAGCAGCTCTAGCGGGAGAATCTTGGGCCAAGAGACCCAGTACTTC.

In this sample, this clonotype turned up a few times. The V call is TRBV5-6, the J call TRBJ2-2; tentatively, D is TRBD1 (6 bases). Trimming took off 1 base at V and 4 bases at J, with 17 bases between the two ends. The CDR3 runs 17 residues. Germline CDR1 reads SGHDT; CDR2 reads YYEEEE. The CDR3 loop reads CASSLTGQRDGTGELFF. CDR3 coding DNA: TGTGCCAGCAGCTTGACGGGACAACGGGACGGCACCGGGGAGCTGTTTTTT. The full variable domain, rest sourced from reference TRBV5-6 and TRBJ2-2, is DAGVTQSPTHLIKTRGQQVTLRCSPKSGHDTVSWYQQALGQGPQFIFQYYEEEERQRGNFPDRFSGHQFPNYSSELNVNALLLGDSALYLCASSLTGQRDGTGELFFGEGSRLTVL.

Comments on this clonotype: The DNA is left out, because the CDR3 cannot be placed on it with certainty; the CDR3 is given as TCRdb lists it. This chain uses TRBV2 with TRBJ1-5. Germline values: CDR1 SNHLY, CDR2 FYNNEI. Ends included, the CDR3 has 13 residues. The CDR3 protein is CASSTSGGQPQHF.

For this clonotype: At one end the junction does not follow the germline gene, possibly because of a read error. The chain employs TRBV5-4 and TRBJ2-1; tentatively, D is TRBD1 or TRBD2 (6 bases each). The CDR3 spans 16 residues. The germline CDR1 and CDR2 sequences are SGHNT and YYREEE (reference sequence). The DNA for the CDR3 is TGTGCCAGCAGCTTGGGAACGGGGGCCCAGTACAATGAGAAGTTCTTC. It encodes CASSLGTGAQYNEKFF.

The V gene is TRBV6-5, the J gene TRBJ1-2, with no clear D. Trimming left V 8 bases short and J 8 bases short, with 12 bases between. Germline-derived CDR1 and CDR2 are MNHEY and SVGAGI. The CDR3 covers 11 residues. The CDR3 nucleotides are TGTGCCAGCGGGGAGACCGGAGGCTACACCTTC. Protein sequence: CASGETGGYTF.

The V gene is TRBV29-1, the J gene TRBJ2-3; 8 bases fit TRBD1. After removal of 8 bases from V and 1 base from J, the junction contained 11 bases not matched to a gene. Germline V gene lookup returns CDR1 SQVTM and CDR2 ANQGSEA. This CDR3 comprises 15 residues. The CDR3 nucleotides read TGCAGCCTCAGGTGGCAGGGGGCAGGCACAGATACGCAGTATTTT. As protein: CSLRWQGAGTDTQYF.

The chain has TRBV9 and TRBJ1-1, with D possibly TRBD1 on 6 matching bases. CDR1 SGDLS and CDR2 YYNGEE come from the germline V gene. V gave up 4 bases and J gave up 1 base, with 14 bases separating them. CDR3 length equals 15 residues. The CDR3 region has the DNA TGTGCCAGCAGCACAGGGAGTGCGGAGAACACTGAAGCTTTCTTT. Amino acid sequence: CASSTGSAENTEAFF. Full variable domain (remainder filled in from reference TRBV9 and TRBJ1-1): DSGVTQTPKHLITATGQRVTLRCSPRSGDLSVYWYQQSLDQGLQFLIQYYNGEERAKGNILERFSAQQFPDLHSELNLSSLELGDSALYFCASSTGSAENTEAFFGQGTRLTVV.

This clonotype was observed at least ten times. Here the CDR3 reads CASSQEPVGETQYF. DNA of the CDR3: TGCGCCAGCAGCCAAGAACCGGTGGGAGAGACCCAGTACTTC. The chain links TRBV4-1 to TRBJ2-5; unclear D gene. Germline V gene data show CDR1 as MGHRA and CDR2 as YSYEKL. Trimming shortened V by 0 bases and J by 4 bases, and 9 bases separated the two germline ends. The CDR3 has 14 residues.

This clonotype was seen a few times. The chain combines TRBV6-1 with TRBJ2-3; 7 bases match TRBD2. Germline V gene sequence: CDR1 MNHNS, CDR2 SASEGT. This CDR3 region has 16 residues. V gave up 2 bases and J gave up 0 bases; unmatched junction bases: 5. CDR3 coding DNA: TGTGCCAGCAGTGAAACCAGCGGGGTCAGCACAGATACGCAGTATTTT. Encoded protein: CASSETSGVSTDTQYF.

V and J are TRBV20-1 and TRBJ1-4; D may be TRBD1 (6 bases). The length of the CDR3 is 13 residues. The V gene lost 3 bases and the J gene lost 8 bases, with 13 bases spanning the gap. Germline V gives CDR1 DFQATT, CDR2 SNEGSKA (reference sequence). Here the CDR3 reads CSASSQGREKLFF. As DNA, the CDR3 is TGCAGTGCTAGCAGTCAGGGGCGGGAAAAACTGTTTTTT.

The J gene is TRBJ1-5, the V gene TRBV20-1; 7 bases line up with TRBD1. The length of the CDR3 is 15 residues. CDR1 is DFQATT and CDR2 is SNEGSKA in the germline V gene (reference sequence). V was pared by 6 bases and J by 0 bases, with 8 bases of the junction left unmatched. CDR3 in amino acids: CSARQGTDSNQPQHF. For the CDR3, the DNA is TGCAGTGCGAGACAGGGTACGGATAGCAATCAGCCCCAGCATTTT.

The chain couples TRBV5-5 to TRBJ2-5; 8 bases line up with TRBD2. The last part of the DNA fits TRBJ2-7 better; the J call may be wrong. The germline V gene encodes CDR1 SGHKS and CDR2 YYEKEE (reference sequence). The CDR3 length is 15 residues. The CDR3 loop reads CASSPMAGGDYEQYF. In nucleotides, the CDR3 is TGTGCCAGCAGCCCCATGGCGGGGGGAGATTACGAGCAGTACTTC.

As for this clonotype: Sequence at one end of the junction differs from germline and may be a read error. V usage is TRBV7-9 and J usage is TRBJ2-3; D is ambiguous. Germline assignment: CDR1 SEHNR and CDR2 FQNEAQ (reference sequence). The CDR3 consists of 13 residues. The CDR3 protein is CAGSRPPLDTQYF. For the CDR3, the DNA is TGTGCCGGCAGCCGACCCCCCTTAGATACGCAGTATTTT. Drawing the rest from reference TRBV7-9 and TRBJ2-3, the complete variable domain is DTGVSQNPRHKITKRGQNVTFRCDPISEHNRLYWYRQTLGQGPEFLTYFQNEAQLEKSRLLSDRFSAERPKGSFSTLEIQRTEQGDSAMYLCAGSRPPLDTQYFGPGTRLTVL.